Below are 26 T cell receptor beta chains sequenced from a single sample in a study of cytomegalovirus exposure and HLA in healthy donors. Primers included in the PCR were 60 Vbeta and 13 Jbeta primers. Sequencing used immunoSEQ multiplex PCR; TCRdb keeps in-frame clones, though not all of them. This table has under 200,000 clones, about four fifths appearing once. The sample was PBMCs. All receptors derive from a woman aged 50 to 65 in good health and CMV-seronegative.

The V and J genes are TRBV9 and TRBJ1-1; 7 bases agree with TRBD1. Germline CDR1 and CDR2: SGDLS and YYNGEE. V was pared by 0 bases and J by 7 bases, with 9 bases of the junction left unmatched. The CDR3 runs to 15 residues. The CDR3 loop reads CASSVATGSVLEAFF. The CDR3 region has the DNA TGTGCCAGCAGCGTAGCGACAGGGTCCGTCCTTGAAGCTTTCTTT.

This chain connects TRBV28 to TRBJ2-1; possibly TRBD1 for D (5 bases). The CDR3 contains 16 residues. The V gene lost 4 bases and the J gene lost 5 bases, with 18 bases spanning the gap. Germline V CDR1 and CDR2: MDHEN, SYDVKM. CDR3 DNA sequence: TGTGCCAGCAGTTCGGTTTTCAGGGTCGTGAACAATGAGCAGTTCTTC. Its protein is CASSSVFRVVNNEQFF. The full variable domain, rest sourced from reference TRBV28 and TRBJ2-1, is DVKVTQSSRYLVKRTGEKVFLECVQDMDHENMFWYRQDPGLGLRLIYFSYDVKMKEKGDIPEGYSVSREKKERFSLILESASTNQTSMYLCASSSVFRVVNNEQFFGPGTRLTVL.

The gene calls are TRBV12-1 and TRBJ1-4. TRBV12-1 is marked as a pseudogene. CDR3 length equals 16 residues. CDR3 loop: CASSAGGFATNEKLFF. CDR3 sequence (DNA): TGTGCCAGCAGCGCTGGGGGGTTTGCAACTAATGAAAAACTGTTTTTT.

The chain joins TRBV2 to TRBJ2-5; D might be TRBD1 (6 bases). The J call is uncertain, as TRBJ2-7 better fits the DNA end. The CDR3 has 12 amino acids. Germline values: CDR1 SNHLY, CDR2 FYNNEI. The CDR3 loop is CASEYSGDEQYF. CDR3 DNA sequence: TGTGCCAGCGAATATTCAGGGGACGAGCAGTACTTC.

This clone was seen more than once but under ten times. The chain uses TRBV5-1 and TRBJ2-7; 10 bases agree with TRBD2. This CDR3 comprises 15 residues. Germline V gene sequence: CDR1 SGHRS, CDR2 YFSETQ. V lost 1 base to trimming and J lost 5 bases; unmatched junction nucleotides: 6. DNA of the CDR3: TGCGCCAGCAGCTTGTGGCTAGCGGGAGCAAACGAGCAGTACTTC. It yields the protein CASSLWLAGANEQYF.

V usage is TRBV2 and J usage is TRBJ2-5; 10 bases match TRBD2. This CDR3 region has 15 residues. Germline CDR1 is SNHLY and CDR2 is FYNNEI. Trimming at V came to 5 bases and at J to 6 bases, leaving 9 bases not matched to a gene. This CDR3 reads CASSLPSGGAKTQYF. Here the CDR3 DNA reads TGTGCCAGCAGTCTCCCTAGCGGGGGAGCTAAGACCCAGTACTTC.

Points on this clone: The junction departs from germline at one end; a sequencing error may be responsible. V is TRBV19 and J is TRBJ2-2; 10 nucleotides match TRBD2. This CDR3 region has 16 residues. Germline CDR1 is LNHDA and CDR2 is SQIVND (reference sequence). CDR3 in DNA: TGTGCCAGTAGTATTCGGACTAGCGGTTACACCGGGGGGCTGTTTTTT. This encodes CASSIRTSGYTGGLFF.

This chain links TRBV5-4 with TRBJ2-5; D is perhaps TRBD2 (6 bases). Germline CDR1 and CDR2: SGHNT and YYREEE (reference sequence). The CDR3 sequence is 14 residues long. Trimming took off 5 bases at V and 0 bases at J, with 11 bases between the two ends. The CDR3 DNA sequence: TGTGCCAGCAGACCGGAGGGACACCAAGAGACCCAGTACTTC. It is translated as CASRPEGHQETQYF.

This chain links TRBV7-6 with TRBJ1-5; D not resolved. V gave up 1 base and J gave up 5 bases, with 15 bases separating them. Germline assignment: CDR1 SGHVS and CDR2 FNYEAQ. The CDR3 extends over 16 amino acids. For the CDR3, the DNA is TGTGCCAGCAGCTTAGATTGGGGAGGTGTCGATCAGCCCCAGCATTTT. Translation gives CASSLDWGGVDQPQHF.

V is TRBV7-8 and J is TRBJ1-1; 8 bases are a match to TRBD1. The CDR3 is 15 residues long. Germline V gene lookup returns CDR1 SGHVS and CDR2 FQNEAQ. The V segment lost 1 base and the J segment 5 bases; nucleotides outside the gene matches: 6. The CDR3 sequence is CASSLGRGLGTEAFF. As DNA, the CDR3 is TGTGCCAGCAGCTTAGGCAGGGGGCTGGGAACTGAAGCTTTCTTT.

The gene calls are TRBV18 and TRBJ2-4, with D perhaps matching TRBD2 (5 bases). Germline V gene lookup returns CDR1 KGHSH and CDR2 LQKENI. V lost 2 bases and J 0 bases, leaving 11 bases between the germline ends. The CDR3 totals 16 residues. The DNA for the CDR3 is TGTGCCAGCTCACCATCGGGGAAAGGAGCCAAAAACATTCAGTACTTC. Amino acid sequence: CASSPSGKGAKNIQYF. Using reference TRBV18 and TRBJ2-4 for the parts outside the CDR3, the full variable domain is NAGVMQNPRHLVRRRGQEARLRCSPMKGHSHVYWYRQLPEEGLKFMVYLQKENIIDESGMPKERFSAEFPKEGPSILRIQQVVRGDSAAYFCASSPSGKGAKNIQYFGAGTRLSVL.

V and J are TRBV5-4 and TRBJ2-3; perhaps TRBD2 as D (7 bases). Trimming removed 0 bases at V and 2 bases at J, with 16 bases between. Germline CDR1 reads SGHNT; CDR2 reads YYREEE (reference sequence). The CDR3 contains 17 residues. CDR3 residues: CASSLGGGGAFTDTQYF. The DNA for the CDR3 is TGTGCCAGCAGCTTGGGTGGAGGGGGGGCTTTCACAGATACGCAGTATTTT.

V usage is TRBV7-2 and J usage is TRBJ2-7; TRBD2 matches 10 bases. V gave up 4 bases and J gave up 2 bases; unmatched junction bases: 5. CDR1 SGHTA and CDR2 FQGNSA come from the germline V gene. CDR3 length: 15 residues. The CDR3 is CASSSGTSATYEQYF. DNA for the CDR3: TGTGCCAGCAGCTCGGGGACTAGCGCTACCTACGAGCAGTACTTC.

V usage is TRBV28 and J usage is TRBJ1-1; D is perhaps TRBD1 (5 bases). Trimming took 4 bases from V and 6 from J, leaving 15 bases between them. The germline CDR1 and CDR2 sequences are MDHEN and SYDVKM. The CDR3 runs 14 residues. The CDR3 DNA is TGTGCCAGCAGTTCCCCGGGGGGGGACCCTGAAGCTTTCTTT. Translating it yields CASSSPGGDPEAFF.

The chain carries TRBV5-6 and TRBJ1-2; D might be TRBD1 (6 bases). Trimming stripped 0 bases from V and 2 bases from J, with 11 bases between. The CDR3 is made up of 15 amino acids. Germline lookup yields CDR1 SGHDT and CDR2 YYEEEE. The CDR3 DNA reads TGTGCCAGCAGCTTGGGATTCGGACAGAACTATGGCTACACCTTC. It specifies CASSLGFGQNYGYTF. The full variable domain, in which reference TRBV5-6 and TRBJ1-2 provide the parts outside the CDR3, is DAGVTQSPTHLIKTRGQQVTLRCSPKSGHDTVSWYQQALGQGPQFIFQYYEEEERQRGNFPDRFSGHQFPNYSSELNVNALLLGDSALYLCASSLGFGQNYGYTFGSGTRLTVV.

The chain links TRBV6-5 to TRBJ2-7; 7 bases line up with TRBD1. Per the germline V gene, CDR1 is MNHEY and CDR2 is SVGAGI. The CDR3 has 14 amino acids. V trimming: 6 bases; J trimming: 2 bases; junction bases outside the gene matches: 7. CDR3 nucleotides: TGTGCCAGCAGGAAGGGGGCAGGTACCTACGAGCAGTACTTC. Protein: CASRKGAGTYEQYF.

The rearrangement joins TRBV19 to TRBJ1-5; perhaps TRBD1 as D (6 bases). The ends were cut back, 6 bases at V and 6 bases at J, with 15 bases in the middle. The CDR3 has 14 amino acids. The germline V gene encodes CDR1 LNHDA and CDR2 SQIVND (reference sequence). CDR3 DNA: TGTGCCAGTAGCATAAAGGCAGGGGTTCAGCCCCAGCATTTT. Translated, it gives CASSIKAGVQPQHF. The full variable domain, in which reference TRBV19 and TRBJ1-5 provide the parts outside the CDR3, is DGGITQSPKYLFRKEGQNVTLSCEQNLNHDAMYWYRQDPGQGLRLIYYSQIVNDFQKGDIAEGYSVSREKKESFPLTVTSAQKNPTAFYLCASSIKAGVQPQHFGDGTRLSIL.

The gene calls are TRBV6-1 and TRBJ2-4; D is perhaps TRBD2 (5 bases). Germline CDR1 reads MNHNS; CDR2 reads SASEGT. This CDR3 contains 13 residues. V gave up 2 bases and J gave up 6 bases, with 8 bases separating them. DNA for the CDR3: TGTGCCAGCAGTGAATGGGAGCGAAACATTCAGTACTTC. Its protein is CASSEWERNIQYF.

V is TRBV28 and J is TRBJ1-4; 9 bases map to TRBD1. The J segment lost 10 bases and the V segment lost 6 bases, leaving 12 bases of the junction unmatched. The germline CDR1 and CDR2 sequences are MDHEN and SYDVKM. There are 15 residues in the CDR3. The DNA for the CDR3 is TGTGCCAGCAGCTTTCCGGGGACAGGGAGCGGAAAACTGTTTTTT. It specifies CASSFPGTGSGKLFF.

The CDR3, as DNA: TGTGCCAGCAGCGTAGGATCAGGGTACACAGATACGCAGTATTTT. Its protein is CASSVGSGYTDTQYF. J is TRBJ2-3 and V is TRBV9, with TRBD1 as a possible D gene (5 bases). The V end was cut by 0 bases, the J end by 2 bases, with 10 bases between. CDR3 length: 15 amino acids. Germline loops: CDR1 SGDLS, CDR2 YYNGEE.

The chain joins TRBV20-1 to TRBJ2-1; a possible D gene is TRBD1 (6 bases). Trimming cost V 6 bases and J 8 bases, with 11 bases left between them. Germline V gene sequence: CDR1 DFQATT, CDR2 SNEGSKA (reference sequence). CDR3 size: 11 residues. In DNA, the CDR3 is TGCAGTGCCCACAGGGTCGATGAGCAGTTCTTC. It translates to CSAHRVDEQFF.

V is TRBV27 and J is TRBJ2-1; TRBD2 aligns across 8 bases. Looked up from germline, CDR1 is MNHEY and CDR2 is SMNVEV (reference sequence). This CDR3 has 18 residues. Trimming took 5 bases from V and 0 from J; bases not matched to a gene: 12. CDR3 residues: CASSDRGGEKSSYNEQFF. The CDR3 region has the DNA TGTGCCAGCAGTGACCGGGGGGGAGAAAAGAGCTCCTACAATGAGCAGTTCTTC.

The genes are TRBV18 and TRBJ1-1; D unclear. Between the trimmed V and J ends, which lost 6 bases and 0 bases, there was a span of 8 bases. Looked up from germline, CDR1 is KGHSH and CDR2 is LQKENI. The CDR3 is made up of 13 amino acids. Written as DNA, the CDR3 is TGTGCCAGCTCGTCCACTATGAACACTGAAGCTTTCTTT. It translates to CASSSTMNTEAFF.

CDR3 DNA: TGTGCCAGCAGTTGGGGGGGGAATGCCTACGAGCAGTACTTC. Residues: CASSWGGNAYEQYF. The rearrangement uses TRBV27 and TRBJ2-7, with 7 positions matching TRBD2. CDR3 length: 14 amino acids. Germline V gene lookup returns CDR1 MNHEY and CDR2 SMNVEV (reference sequence). The V segment lost 4 bases and the J segment 2 bases; nucleotides outside the gene matches: 5.

The V call is TRBV7-2, the J call TRBJ1-6, with 7 bases identical to TRBD1. Germline loops: CDR1 SGHTA, CDR2 FQGNSA. V gave up 4 bases and J gave up 11 bases; unmatched junction bases: 11. The CDR3 has 15 residues. CDR3 in amino acids: CASSSDPTGTPPLHF. The CDR3 DNA is TGTGCCAGCAGCTCGGACCCGACAGGGACCCCACCCCTCCACTTT. Based on the CDR3 plus reference TRBV7-2 and TRBJ1-6, the full variable domain is GAGVSQSPSNKVTEKGKDVELRCDPISGHTALYWYRQSLGQGLEFLIYFQGNSAPDKSGLPSDRFSAERTGGSVSTLTIQRTQQEDSAVYLCASSSDPTGTPPLHFGNGTRLTVT.

The rearrangement links TRBV27 to TRBJ2-3; TRBD2 matches 8 bases. V was pared by 0 bases and J by 6 bases, with 5 bases of the junction left unmatched. The CDR3 runs 15 residues. Germline V CDR1 and CDR2: MNHEY, SMNVEV (reference sequence). The CDR3 nucleotides are TGTGCCAGCAGTTTATCGGCGGGGGGTTGGGATACGCAGTATTTT. Residues: CASSLSAGGWDTQYF.